Below, 5 T cell receptor beta chains from the same sample are listed, as sequenced in a study of shared clonotypes between healthy human individuals. The assay was immunoSEQ multiplex PCR, and TCRdb's table has in-frame clones only and misses some. The table has 1.4 million or so clones, about 98.5% seen once; the top ten hold 0.36%. The material sequenced was naive CD4+ T cells sorted from blood. Regarding subset: CD45RA+ positively selected. The origin of the receptors is a man aged 25-45 years in good health.

The chain has TRBV7-2 and TRBJ2-5; D unresolved. The CDR3 length is 12 residues. Between the trimmed V and J ends, which lost 2 bases and 5 bases, there was a span of 6 bases. Germline CDR1 reads SGHTA; CDR2 reads FQGNSA. The CDR3 sequence is CASSLLRETQYF. In DNA form, the CDR3 reads TGTGCCAGCAGCTTATTAAGGGAGACCCAGTACTTC.

V gene TRBV7-3 combines with J gene TRBJ2-2; D not certain. Germline CDR1 reads SGHTA; CDR2 reads FQGTGA. The CDR3 runs 15 residues. Trimming took 1 base from V and 4 from J, leaving 10 bases between them. The CDR3 here is CASSLRASPTGELFF. CDR3 sequence (DNA): TGTGCCAGCAGCTTAAGAGCGTCCCCCACCGGGGAGCTGTTTTTT. Full variable domain (missing parts from reference TRBV7-3 and TRBJ2-2): GAGVSQTPSNKVTEKGKYVELRCDPISGHTALYWYRQSLGQGPEFLIYFQGTGAADDSGLPNDRFFAVRPEGSVSTLKIQRTERGDSAVYLCASSLRASPTGELFFGEGSRLTVL.

The V gene is TRBV10-3, the J gene TRBJ2-7, with 10 bases that match TRBD2. CDR1 is ENHRY, CDR2 SYGVKD, per germline. V was pared by 4 bases and J by 6 bases, with 3 bases of the junction left unmatched. The CDR3 is made up of 13 amino acids. CDR3 sequence: CAISVGTSVEQYF. CDR3 nucleotide sequence: TGTGCCATCAGTGTTGGGACTAGCGTCGAGCAGTACTTC.

The chain carries TRBV7-3 and TRBJ2-5; 7 positions match TRBD2. Trimming took 2 bases from V and 5 from J; bases not matched to a gene: 5. The CDR3 totals 14 residues. Germline CDR1 reads SGHTA; CDR2 reads FQGTGA. The CDR3 loop is CASSLSPGGETQYF. CDR3 nucleotides: TGTGCCAGCAGCTTATCTCCCGGGGGGGAGACCCAGTACTTC.

In regard to this clone: This sample includes further DNA sequences coding for the same CDR3. This chain uses TRBV28 with TRBJ2-1; a possible D gene is TRBD2 (6 bases). The CDR3 contains 14 residues. Trimming left V 5 bases short and J 4 bases short, with 12 bases between. Germline V CDR1 and CDR2: MDHEN, SYDVKM. CDR3 sequence: CASSRRAGYNEQFF. The CDR3 nucleotides read TGTGCCAGCAGTCGGAGGGCCGGGTACAATGAGCAGTTCTTC.